This T cell receptor beta chain was found in a study of blood T cell repertoires in COVID-19 (dated by TCRdb to the early 2020s). Notes on the research overall: Samples from collaborators originated in the United States, Italy and Spain and spanned both the acute and convalescent phases of COVID-19. HLA class I and class II types, where available, came from metadata supplied by the sample provider rather than from assay-based typing. Subjects who had been exposed to COVID-19, were actively infected with it, or had recovered from it provided the deeply sampled blood TCRbeta repertoires that made up the dataset. The repertoires were released in a freely available public database meant as a resource for research on the immune response to SARS-CoV-2. Samples were obtained from the ongoing ImmuneRACE study (first 160 participants) and from about 1,300 subjects provided by 6 global collaborators. The prospective study material was composed of cDNA or gDNA derived from T cells, B-cell-depleted T cells, or PBMCs. Nearly every sample came with metadata listing a de-identified subject ID, COVID-19 status, age in years and sex.

Each collaborating institution followed its own protocols to collect whole blood in K2EDTA tubes. For TCRbeta analysis, collaborators shipped samples in one of three forms: frozen whole blood, isolated PBMCs, or DNA extracted from either of those sample types. Details on this clone: There is no known antigen for this receptor. Per-base quality was not reported, and no clone a single base away is much larger than it.

Study-wide conclusions, independent of this receptor: Clinical and demographic metadata were provided uncurated, with the amount varying by source and participant.

Reading the germline V gene gives CDR1 MGHRA and CDR2 YSYEKL. The cysteine opens and the phenylalanine closes a CDR3 of 14 amino acids. Only the CDR3 part of the read is kept: 42 bases, read in frame from the first base. Clipping removes 0 bases from V and 11 bases from J, with 8 as the unmatched junction base count. TCRbeta CDR3 regions were amplified from genomic DNA using the immunoSEQ Assay, a bias-controlled multiplex PCR. Turning to the authors' computational methods: The number of nucleated cells in each sample was estimated by amplification of reference gene primers within the assay. Sequence reads were collapsed and filtered to measure the absolute abundance of every unique TCRbeta CDR3 rearrangement. For each sample, productive Simpson clonality was calculated by taking the square root of Simpson's diversity index across productive rearrangements. TCRdb obtained this table from immuneACCESS and retained in-frame rearrangements with V and J assigned. These tables miss some clones; where compared with another copy, unresolved V genes account for less than half of the shortfall, and the remainder is unexplained. Clone size and the V and J calls come from that table; the DNA yielded D and trimming. This sample is represented by tens of thousands of clones; about 88% of them were singletons. The top ten hold approximately 12% of the sample.

The source of this sequence is a human donor in a cohort sampled during active COVID-19. Sequenced input: peripheral blood. This sequence uses TRBV4-1 and TRBJ1-2; TRBD1 fits 8 bases in the junction. The bases are TGCGCCAGCAGCCAAGACGACAGGGGATTCTCGTACACCTTC. The encoded protein is CASSQDDRGFSYTF.